These T cell receptor beta chains were read from a single sample in a study of tumor T cells in aggressive B-cell lymphoma. Clones were read by immunoSEQ multiplex PCR, and TCRdb kept only the in-frame ones, dropping some. The sample lists roughly 2,600 clones, about 87% occurring once. The specimen sequenced was tumor tissue. All receptors derive from an adult with diffuse large B cell lymphoma. Each CDR3 is given with its conserved first and last residue. The D gene is left open where the match is weak. Rows give clone size only sometimes, using once, few, many, or a class for an expanded clone.

J gene: TRBJ2-3
clone size: -
V gene: TRBV7-2
D gene: -
CDR3 protein: CASSLERSDTQYF
CDR3 DNA: TGTGCCAGCAGCCTAGAGCGGTCAGATACGCAGTATTTT

J gene: TRBJ2-5
clone size: -
V gene: TRBV5-1
D gene: -
CDR3 protein: CASSLGDSETQYF
CDR3 DNA: TGCGCCAGCAGTCTCGGGGATAGCGAGACCCAGTACTTC

J gene: TRBJ2-1
clone size: -
V gene: TRBV10-3
D gene: TRBD2
CDR3 protein: CAIRGTSGKRNEQFF
CDR3 DNA: TGTGCCATCAGGGGAACTAGCGGGAAAAGGAATGAGCAGTTCTTC

J gene: TRBJ1-1
clone size: -
V gene: TRBV18
D gene: -
CDR3 protein: CASSPITTEAFF
CDR3 DNA: TGTGCCAGCTCTCCTATTACCACTGAAGCTTTCTTT

J gene: TRBJ2-1
clone size: -
V gene: TRBV6-5
D gene: TRBD2
CDR3 protein: CASSYSGTSGRNEQFF
CDR3 DNA: TGTGCCAGCAGTTACTCCGGGACTAGCGGGAGAAATGAGCAGTTCTTC

J gene: TRBJ2-7
clone size: few
V gene: TRBV7-9
D gene: TRBD2
CDR3 protein: CASSSDFSTSGRASYEQYF
CDR3 DNA: TGTGCCAGCAGCTCCGATTTCAGTACTAGCGGGAGGGCCTCCTACGAGCAGTACTTC

J gene: TRBJ2-1
clone size: -
V gene: TRBV5-1
D gene: -
CDR3 protein: CASSVGGPTNEQFF
CDR3 DNA: TGCGCCAGCTCCGTGGGCGGGCCGACTAATGAGCAGTTCTTC

J gene: TRBJ1-1
clone size: once
V gene: TRBV19
D gene: TRBD1
CDR3 protein: CASSPTGAEAFF
CDR3 DNA: TGTGCCAGTAGTCCGACAGGGGCTGAAGCTTTCTTT

J gene: TRBJ2-7
clone size: few
V gene: TRBV30
D gene: -
CDR3 protein: CAWSGRKAGYEQYF
CDR3 DNA: TGTGCCTGGAGTGGGAGGAAGGCGGGCTACGAGCAGTACTTC

J gene: TRBJ1-2
clone size: -
V gene: TRBV9
D gene: -
CDR3 protein: CASSVGGINYGYTF
CDR3 DNA: TGTGCCAGCAGCGTAGGTGGCATCAACTATGGCTACACCTTC

J gene: TRBJ2-7
clone size: -
V gene: TRBV6-5
D gene: -
CDR3 protein: CASSTGQSYEQYF
CDR3 DNA: TGTGCCAGCAGTACAGGACAGTCTTACGAGCAGTACTTC

J gene: TRBJ2-4
clone size: once
V gene: TRBV19
D gene: -
CDR3 protein: CASSVNLAKNIQYF
CDR3 DNA: TGTGCCAGTAGTGTAAATCTAGCCAAAAACATTCAGTACTTC

J gene: TRBJ2-7
clone size: -
V gene: TRBV6-5
D gene: -
CDR3 protein: CASSYSNQGEQYF
CDR3 DNA: TGTGCCAGCAGTTACTCGAACCAGGGAGAGCAGTACTTC

J gene: TRBJ2-7
clone size: once
V gene: TRBV2
D gene: TRBD2
CDR3 protein: CASSPVVAGVYEQYF
CDR3 DNA: TGTGCCAGCAGCCCGGTGGTAGCGGGGGTCTACGAGCAGTACTTC

J gene: TRBJ2-7
clone size: -
V gene: TRBV9
D gene: -
CDR3 protein: CASSVVGDVDEQYF
CDR3 DNA: TGTGCCAGCAGCGTAGTGGGCGACGTAGACGAGCAGTACTTC

J gene: TRBJ2-5
clone size: -
V gene: TRBV7-9
D gene: -
CDR3 protein: CASSPGQGGKETQYF
CDR3 DNA: TGTGCCAGCAGCCCAGGGCAGGGGGGCAAAGAGACCCAGTACTTC

J gene: TRBJ2-7
clone size: once
V gene: TRBV7-9
D gene: TRBD1
CDR3 protein: CASSSPRDRYYEQYF
CDR3 DNA: TGTGCCAGCAGCTCTCCTCGGGACAGGTACTACGAGCAGTACTTC

J gene: TRBJ2-2
clone size: -
V gene: TRBV4-2
D gene: TRBD1
CDR3 protein: CASSHRTGANTGELFF
CDR3 DNA: TGTGCCAGCAGCCACAGGACAGGGGCGAACACCGGGGAGCTGTTTTTT

J gene: TRBJ2-2
clone size: -
V gene: TRBV9
D gene: TRBD2
CDR3 protein: CASSVDPASGTNTGELFF
CDR3 DNA: TGTGCCAGCAGCGTAGATCCGGCGAGCGGGACGAACACCGGGGAGCTGTTTTTT

J gene: TRBJ2-3
clone size: -
V gene: TRBV27
D gene: TRBD1
CDR3 protein: CASSFGDRHTDTQYF
CDR3 DNA: TGTGCCAGCAGTTTTGGGGACAGACACACAGATACGCAGTATTTT

J gene: TRBJ2-7
clone size: -
V gene: TRBV6-6
D gene: TRBD2
CDR3 protein: CATRAGGYEQYF
CDR3 DNA: TGTGCCACCCGGGCCGGGGGGTACGAGCAGTACTTC

J gene: TRBJ1-1
clone size: -
V gene: TRBV5-8
D gene: -
CDR3 protein: CASSFRLSGIGTEAFF
CDR3 DNA: TGTGCCAGCAGCTTTCGTCTTTCGGGGATAGGCACTGAAGCTTTCTTT

J gene: TRBJ2-3
clone size: -
V gene: TRBV4-2
D gene: TRBD2
CDR3 protein: CASSQDSGGSTDTQYF
CDR3 DNA: TGTGCCAGCAGCCAGGATAGCGGGGGCAGCACAGATACGCAGTATTTT

J gene: TRBJ1-4
clone size: -
V gene: TRBV18
D gene: -
CDR3 protein: CASSGGDYNEKLFF
CDR3 DNA: TGTGCCAGCTCAGGCGGGGACTATAATGAAAAACTGTTTTTT

J gene: TRBJ1-6
clone size: -
V gene: TRBV11-1
D gene: -
CDR3 protein: CASSLTELSSPLHF
CDR3 DNA: TGTGCCAGCAGCTTAACGGAGCTCAGTTCACCCCTCCACTTT

J gene: TRBJ2-1
clone size: -
V gene: TRBV7-2
D gene: -
CDR3 protein: CASSATLEQFF
CDR3 DNA: TGTGCCAGCAGCGCTACGCTGGAGCAGTTCTTC

J gene: TRBJ1-1
clone size: few
V gene: TRBV5-4
D gene: -
CDR3 protein: CASSLGAGVTEAFF
CDR3 DNA: TGTGCCAGCAGCTTAGGGGCTGGAGTCACTGAAGCTTTCTTT

J gene: TRBJ1-3
clone size: -
V gene: TRBV7-2
D gene: -
CDR3 protein: CASSSSGGNTIYF
CDR3 DNA: TGTGCCAGCAGCTCCAGCGGAGGAAACACCATATATTTT

J gene: TRBJ2-7
clone size: once
V gene: TRBV15
D gene: TRBD1
CDR3 protein: CATSSGTDPYEQYF
CDR3 DNA: TGTGCCACCAGCAGTGGGACAGATCCCTACGAGCAGTACTTC

J gene: TRBJ1-2
clone size: -
V gene: TRBV5-6
D gene: TRBD1
CDR3 protein: CASSWTDRDLYGYTF
CDR3 DNA: TGTGCCAGCAGCTGGACCGACAGGGACCTTTATGGCTACACCTTC

J gene: TRBJ2-3
clone size: once
V gene: TRBV4-2
D gene: -
CDR3 protein: CASSQSTGATDTQYF
CDR3 DNA: TGTGCCAGCAGCCAATCTACGGGAGCCACAGATACGCAGTATTTT

J gene: TRBJ1-1
clone size: -
V gene: TRBV30
D gene: TRBD1
CDR3 protein: CAWSLIGRGTGEAFF
CDR3 DNA: TGTGCCTGGAGTCTTATTGGAAGAGGGACAGGGGAAGCTTTCTTT

J gene: TRBJ2-2
clone size: -
V gene: TRBV5-1
D gene: -
CDR3 protein: CASSLEPGVSTGELFF
CDR3 DNA: TGCGCCAGCAGCTTGGAACCAGGGGTCAGCACCGGGGAGCTGTTTTTT

J gene: TRBJ2-4
clone size: -
V gene: TRBV7-3
D gene: TRBD1
CDR3 protein: CASSVGTGENIQYF
CDR3 DNA: TGTGCCAGCAGCGTGGGGACAGGGGAAAACATTCAGTACTTC

J gene: TRBJ1-2
clone size: -
V gene: TRBV28
D gene: -
CDR3 protein: CASSSVRKGIHGYTF
CDR3 DNA: TGTGCCAGCAGTTCTGTCCGAAAGGGGATACATGGCTACACCTTC

J gene: TRBJ2-1
clone size: -
V gene: TRBV5-4
D gene: TRBD2
CDR3 protein: CASTGTSGEQFF
CDR3 DNA: TGTGCCAGCACCGGGACTAGCGGTGAGCAGTTCTTC

J gene: TRBJ1-2
clone size: -
V gene: TRBV19
D gene: -
CDR3 protein: CASSITQGGSYGYTF
CDR3 DNA: TGTGCCAGTAGTATTACCCAGGGTGGTAGCTATGGCTACACCTTC

J gene: TRBJ2-1
clone size: -
V gene: TRBV14
D gene: -
CDR3 protein: CASSQAGKTSLNEQFF
CDR3 DNA: TGTGCCAGCAGCCAAGCTGGCAAGACAAGCCTGAATGAGCAGTTCTTC